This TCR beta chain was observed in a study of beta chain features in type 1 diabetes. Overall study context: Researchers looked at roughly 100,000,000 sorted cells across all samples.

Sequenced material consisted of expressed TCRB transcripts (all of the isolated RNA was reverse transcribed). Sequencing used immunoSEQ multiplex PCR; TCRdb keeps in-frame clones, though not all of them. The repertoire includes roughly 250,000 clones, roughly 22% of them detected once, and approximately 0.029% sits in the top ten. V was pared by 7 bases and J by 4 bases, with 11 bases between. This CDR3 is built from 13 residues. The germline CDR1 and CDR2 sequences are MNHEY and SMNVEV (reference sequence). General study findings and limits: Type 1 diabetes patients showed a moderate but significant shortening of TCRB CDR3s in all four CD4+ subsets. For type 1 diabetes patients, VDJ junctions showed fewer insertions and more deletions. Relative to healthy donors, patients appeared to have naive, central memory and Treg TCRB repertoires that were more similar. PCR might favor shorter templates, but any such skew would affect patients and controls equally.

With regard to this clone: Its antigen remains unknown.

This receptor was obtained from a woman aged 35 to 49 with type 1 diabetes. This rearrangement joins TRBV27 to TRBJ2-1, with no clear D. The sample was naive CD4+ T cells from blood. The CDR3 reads CASTSVLYNEQFF. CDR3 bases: TGTGCCAGCACCAGTGTCCTGTACAATGAGCAGTTCTTC.